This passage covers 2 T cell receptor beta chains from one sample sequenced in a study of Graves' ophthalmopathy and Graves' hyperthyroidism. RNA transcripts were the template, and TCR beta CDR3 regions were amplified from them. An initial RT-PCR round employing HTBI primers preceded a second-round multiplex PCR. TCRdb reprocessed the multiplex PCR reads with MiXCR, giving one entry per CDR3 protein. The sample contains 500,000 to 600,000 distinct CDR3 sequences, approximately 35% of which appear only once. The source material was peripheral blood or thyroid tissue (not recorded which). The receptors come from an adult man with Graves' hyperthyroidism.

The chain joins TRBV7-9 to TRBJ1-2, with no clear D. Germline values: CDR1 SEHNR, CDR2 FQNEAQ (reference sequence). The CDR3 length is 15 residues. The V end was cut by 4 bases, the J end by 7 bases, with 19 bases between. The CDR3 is CASSSDWGNSGGYTF. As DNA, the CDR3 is TGTGCCAGCAGCTCCGACTGGGGTAACTCGGGTGGCTACACCTTC.

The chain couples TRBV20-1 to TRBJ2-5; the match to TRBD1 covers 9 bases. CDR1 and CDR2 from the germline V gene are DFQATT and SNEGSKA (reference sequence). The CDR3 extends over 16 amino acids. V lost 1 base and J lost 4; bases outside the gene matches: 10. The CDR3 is CSARATMDRGGETQYF. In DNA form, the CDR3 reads TGCAGTGCTAGAGCTACGATGGACAGGGGAGGAGAGACCCAGTACTTC.